These 3 T cell receptor beta chains share one sample of origin, sequenced in a study of siplizumab effects on memory and regulatory T cells. Data came from immunoSEQ multiplex PCR; TCRdb stores just in-frame clones and leaves some out. The sample shows approximately 56,000 clones, over 95% of them seen only once. The sequenced sample was naive CD8+ T cells sorted from blood. The receptors shown here come from a human donor in good health.

This chain joins TRBV7-9 and TRBJ1-1; weak D call: TRBD1 (5 bases). Germline V gives CDR1 SEHNR, CDR2 FQNEAQ (reference sequence). The CDR3 consists of 16 residues. Trimming removed 6 bases at V and 5 bases at J, with 22 bases between. The CDR3 reads CASRHTLKGSRTEAFF. CDR3 bases: TGTGCCAGCAGACACACGTTAAAGGGGTCGAGGACTGAAGCTTTCTTT.

V usage is TRBV27 and J usage is TRBJ1-2; D perhaps matches TRBD1 (5 bases). Trimming cost V 3 bases and J 4 bases, with 9 bases left between them. From germline, CDR1 is MNHEY and CDR2 SMNVEV (reference sequence). This CDR3 region has 13 residues. This chain's CDR3 is CASSFRDSYGYTF. The CDR3 region has the DNA TGTGCCAGCAGTTTTCGAGACAGCTATGGCTACACCTTC.

This clone has just one count. The chain joins TRBV13 to TRBJ2-7; D uncertain. Per the germline V gene, CDR1 is PRHDT and CDR2 is FYEKMQ (reference sequence). Trimming left V 0 bases short and J 3 bases short, with 6 bases between. The CDR3 is 13 amino acids. CDR3 residues: CASSLGGGYEQYF. In DNA, the CDR3 is TGTGCCAGCAGCTTAGGCGGCGGCTACGAGCAGTACTTC.